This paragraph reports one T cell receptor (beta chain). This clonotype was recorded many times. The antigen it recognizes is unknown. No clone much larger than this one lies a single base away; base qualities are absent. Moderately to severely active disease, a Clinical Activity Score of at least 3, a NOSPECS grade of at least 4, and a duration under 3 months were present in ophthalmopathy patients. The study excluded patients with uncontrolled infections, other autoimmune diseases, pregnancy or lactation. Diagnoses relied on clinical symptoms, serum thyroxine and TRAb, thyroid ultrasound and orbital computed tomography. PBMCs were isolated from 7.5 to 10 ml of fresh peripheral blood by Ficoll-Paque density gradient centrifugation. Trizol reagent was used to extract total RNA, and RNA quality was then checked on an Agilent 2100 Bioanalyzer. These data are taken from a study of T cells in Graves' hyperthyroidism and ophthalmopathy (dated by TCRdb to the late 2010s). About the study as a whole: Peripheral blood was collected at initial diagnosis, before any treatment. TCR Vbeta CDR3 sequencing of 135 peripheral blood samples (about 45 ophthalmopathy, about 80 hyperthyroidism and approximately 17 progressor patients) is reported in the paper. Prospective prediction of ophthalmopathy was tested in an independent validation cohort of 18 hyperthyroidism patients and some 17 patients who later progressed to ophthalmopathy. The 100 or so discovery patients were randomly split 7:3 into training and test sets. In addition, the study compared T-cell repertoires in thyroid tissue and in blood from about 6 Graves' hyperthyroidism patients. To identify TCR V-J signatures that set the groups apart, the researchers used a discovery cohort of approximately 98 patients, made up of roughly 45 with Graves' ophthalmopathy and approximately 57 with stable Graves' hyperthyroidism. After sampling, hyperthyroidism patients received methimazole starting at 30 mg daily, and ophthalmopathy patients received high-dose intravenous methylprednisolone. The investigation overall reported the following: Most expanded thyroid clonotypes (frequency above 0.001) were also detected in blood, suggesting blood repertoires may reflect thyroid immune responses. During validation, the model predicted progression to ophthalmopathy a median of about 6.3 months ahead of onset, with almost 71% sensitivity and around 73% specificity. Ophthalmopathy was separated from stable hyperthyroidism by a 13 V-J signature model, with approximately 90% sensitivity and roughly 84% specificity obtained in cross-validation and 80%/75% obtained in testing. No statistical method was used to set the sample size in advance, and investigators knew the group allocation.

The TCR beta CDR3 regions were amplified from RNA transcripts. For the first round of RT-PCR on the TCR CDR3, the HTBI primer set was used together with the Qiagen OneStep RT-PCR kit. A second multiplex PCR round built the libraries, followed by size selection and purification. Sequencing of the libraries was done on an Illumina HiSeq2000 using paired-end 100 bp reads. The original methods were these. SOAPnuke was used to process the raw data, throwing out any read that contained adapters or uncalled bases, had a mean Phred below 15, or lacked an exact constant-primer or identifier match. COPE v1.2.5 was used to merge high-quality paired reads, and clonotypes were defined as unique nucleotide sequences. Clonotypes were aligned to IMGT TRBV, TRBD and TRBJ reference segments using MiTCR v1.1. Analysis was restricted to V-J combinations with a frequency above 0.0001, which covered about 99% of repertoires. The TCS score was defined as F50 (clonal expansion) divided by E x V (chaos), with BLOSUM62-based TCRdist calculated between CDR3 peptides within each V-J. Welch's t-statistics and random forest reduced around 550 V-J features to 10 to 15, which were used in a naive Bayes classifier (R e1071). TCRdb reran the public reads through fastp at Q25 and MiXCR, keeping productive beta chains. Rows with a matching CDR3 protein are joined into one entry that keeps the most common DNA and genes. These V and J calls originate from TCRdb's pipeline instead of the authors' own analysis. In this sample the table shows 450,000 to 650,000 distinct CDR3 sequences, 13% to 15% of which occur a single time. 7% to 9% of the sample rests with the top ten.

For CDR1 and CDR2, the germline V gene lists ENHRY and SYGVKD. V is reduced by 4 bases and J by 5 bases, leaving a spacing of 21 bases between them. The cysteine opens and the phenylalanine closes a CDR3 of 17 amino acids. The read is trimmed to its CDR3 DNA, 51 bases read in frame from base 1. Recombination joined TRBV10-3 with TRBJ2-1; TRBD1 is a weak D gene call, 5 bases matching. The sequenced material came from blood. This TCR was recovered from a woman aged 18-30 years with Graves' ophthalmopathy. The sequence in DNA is TGTGCCATCAGTGTAGGTTTACCAGAAAGCAGGGACAATGAGCAGTTCTTC. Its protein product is CAISVGLPESRDNEQFF.